This T cell receptor (beta chain) was captured by sequencing in a study of cytomegalovirus exposure and HLA in healthy donors. V was trimmed by 5 bases and J by 7 bases, leaving 11 bases between them. The CDR3 has 12 amino acids. Germline CDR1 reads MNHEY; CDR2 reads SVGAGI. The study drew the donors from its roughly 120-subject validation cohort, separate from the approximately 700-subject first cohort. TCRdb's copy holds only in-frame clones and misses some; the assay was immunoSEQ multiplex PCR. The sample lists some 320,000 clones, roughly 87% occurring once. This clone appeared a single time. The sequenced sample consisted of PBMCs. This sequence joins TRBV6-5 and TRBJ1-2; the D gene is possibly TRBD1 (6 bases). The receptor comes from a woman aged 25-40 years in good health and CMV-seropositive. The CDR3 region is CASSPGEGGYTF. In DNA, the CDR3 is TGTGCCAGCAGTCCAGGGGAGGGTGGCTACACCTTC.